These 2 T cell receptor beta chains were sequenced from one sample in a study of T cell repertoires in cytomegalovirus infection. TCRdb reanalysed the reads using MiXCR and keeps one entry per CDR3 protein. The table records 200,000 to 250,000 distinct CDR3 sequences, about 12% of them present only once. The sequencing sample was made of PBMCs. The receptor set was obtained from a human donor in good health (CMV status not recorded). Some clones in this sample may be carry-over from other donors' samples.

V gene TRBV19 combines with J gene TRBJ1-2, with 7 bases aligning to TRBD1. In germline, CDR1 is LNHDA, CDR2 SQIVND (reference sequence). J was trimmed by 8 bases and V by 6 bases; bases with no gene match: 9. The CDR3 has 13 residues. CDR3 in amino acids: CASSPGGTLGYTF. The CDR3 DNA follows: TGTGCCAGTAGCCCAGGGGGTACCTTAGGCTACACCTTC.

This clonotype was observed many times. The chain has TRBV7-2 and TRBJ2-3; D perhaps matches TRBD2 (5 bases). The germline V gene has CDR1 SGHTA and CDR2 FQGNSA. This CDR3 contains 13 residues. Trimming pared 4 bases from V and 6 bases from J, leaving 11 bases between. CDR3 in amino acids: CASSSHTGDTQYF. CDR3 coding DNA: TGTGCCAGCAGCTCACATACGGGGGATACGCAGTATTTT.